The 15 T cell receptor beta chains presented below share a single source sample, sequenced in a study of early stage breast cancer tumors (dated by TCRdb to between 2016 and 2019). Libraries were constructed by the immunoSEQ multiplex PCR assay. TCRdb stores this immuneACCESS table with in-frame sequences only. Part of the clones is absent; in the studies checked, under half of the shortfall reflects unresolved V genes, and no reason is known for the rest. Within this sample are tens of thousands of clones, with 65% to 90% of them counted one time only. Around 1.5% of the sample is in the top ten clones. What was sequenced was blood. These receptors were collected from a person aged 50 to 59 with breast cancer.

This chain links TRBV7-2 with TRBJ2-7; no clear D. Looked up from germline, CDR1 is SGHTA and CDR2 is FQGNSA. There are 14 residues in the CDR3. V was clipped by 1 base and J by 3 bases, with 10 bases between them. Written as DNA, the CDR3 is TGTGCCAGCAGCTTAGGGCGGATGGTCTACGAGCAGTACTTC. Protein sequence: CASSLGRMVYEQYF.

V usage is TRBV11-2 and J usage is TRBJ1-1; the D gene is possibly TRBD1 (6 bases). This CDR3 contains 13 residues. V was cut by 5 bases and J by 7 bases, with 14 bases left in between. Germline lookup yields CDR1 SGHAT and CDR2 FQNNGV. The CDR3 reads CASSRQEGIEAFF. The CDR3, as DNA: TGTGCCAGCAGCCGACAGGAGGGCATTGAAGCTTTCTTT. The full variable domain, rest sourced from reference TRBV11-2 and TRBJ1-1, is EAGVAQSPRYKIIEKRQSVAFWCNPISGHATLYWYQQILGQGPKLLIQFQNNGVVDDSQLPKDRFSAERLKGVDSTLKIQPAKLEDSAVYLCASSRQEGIEAFFGQGTRLTVV.

In the case of this clone: An end of the junction differs from the germline gene, which may be a read error. The J gene is TRBJ2-1, the V gene TRBV4-2; the match to TRBD2 covers 11 bases. Germline V lookup: CDR1 LGHNA, CDR2 YNFKEQ. This CDR3 is 16 amino acids long. The CDR3 reads CASSQLAGGSHNEQFF. The CDR3, as DNA: TGTGCCAGCAGCCAACTAGCGGGAGGCTCCCACAATGAGCAGTTCTTC.

The rearrangement joins TRBV14 to TRBJ2-7; a weak D match, TRBD2 (5 bases). Trimming pared 3 bases from V and 0 bases from J, leaving 12 bases between. Germline values: CDR1 SGHDN, CDR2 FVKESK. This CDR3 is built from 15 residues. The CDR3 DNA follows: TGTGCCAGCAGCCAGCAAGGACTGGGCTCCTACGAGCAGTACTTC. Translating gives CASSQQGLGSYEQYF.

This chain joins TRBV28 and TRBJ2-7; possible D gene TRBD1, 5 bases. Germline V CDR1 and CDR2: MDHEN, SYDVKM. V gave up 3 bases and J gave up 0 bases, with 9 bases separating them. The CDR3 consists of 14 residues. The CDR3 sequence is CASSLVQASYEQYF. CDR3 in DNA: TGTGCCAGCAGTTTGGTACAGGCCTCCTACGAGCAGTACTTC.

V gene TRBV27 combines with J gene TRBJ1-4, with TRBD1 as a possible D gene (6 bases). The CDR3 is made up of 15 amino acids. Germline V gene sequence: CDR1 MNHEY, CDR2 SMNVEV (reference sequence). V was pared by 5 bases and J by 8 bases, with 18 bases between. DNA for the CDR3: TGTGCCAGCAGTCACCGGGACCCAAGGGGGGAAAAACTGTTTTTT. As protein: CASSHRDPRGEKLFF. Using reference TRBV27 and TRBJ1-4 for the parts outside the CDR3, the full variable domain is EAQVTQNPRYLITVTGKKLTVTCSQNMNHEYMSWYRQDPGLGLRQIYYSMNVEVTDKGDVPEGYKVSRKEKRNFPLILESPSPNQTSLYFCASSHRDPRGEKLFFGSGTQLSVL.

There are a few counts of this clone. V and J are TRBV5-6 and TRBJ1-2; 11 bases line up with TRBD1. Germline values: CDR1 SGHDT, CDR2 YYEEEE. The CDR3 runs to 17 residues. V lost 0 bases, J lost 8 bases, and 12 bases stayed unmatched. The CDR3 is CASSLVKSVDRGRGYTF. CDR3 in DNA: TGTGCCAGCAGCTTGGTTAAGTCAGTGGACAGGGGGCGAGGCTACACCTTC. Full variable domain (rest looked up from reference TRBV5-6 and TRBJ1-2): DAGVTQSPTHLIKTRGQQVTLRCSPKSGHDTVSWYQQALGQGPQFIFQYYEEEERQRGNFPDRFSGHQFPNYSSELNVNALLLGDSALYLCASSLVKSVDRGRGYTFGSGTRLTVV.

This chain uses TRBV10-3 with TRBJ2-3; D might be TRBD2 (5 bases). Germline CDR1 ENHRY, CDR2 SYGVKD. With 6 bases removed from V and 1 base from J, the gap between germline ends came to 23 bases. This CDR3 spans 18 amino acids. The chain's CDR3 is CAISRALPRAEGTDTQYF. The CDR3, as DNA: TGTGCCATCAGCCGGGCCCTTCCCCGGGCGGAGGGCACAGATACGCAGTATTTT.

Comments on this clone: Other DNA sequences of this sample code for an identical CDR3. This sequence joins TRBV6-5 and TRBJ2-3; 9 bases are shared with TRBD2. Germline V gene lookup returns CDR1 MNHEY and CDR2 SVGAGI. The length of the CDR3 is 15 residues. V was clipped by 5 bases and J by 0 bases; unmatched bases: 3. The DNA of the CDR3 is TGTGCCAGCAGTCGGCTAGCGGGGAGCACAGATACGCAGTATTTT. Amino acid sequence: CASSRLAGSTDTQYF.

J is TRBJ2-2 and V is TRBV4-3; 11 bases map to TRBD1. Trimming at V came to 3 bases and at J to 5 bases, leaving 5 bases not matched to a gene. The CDR3 has 16 amino acids. CDR1 is LGHNA, CDR2 YSLEER, per germline. In DNA, the CDR3 is TGCGCCAGCAGCCATACCGGGACAGGGGGGACCGGGGAGCTGTTTTTT. Its translation: CASSHTGTGGTGELFF.

This chain links TRBV7-8 with TRBJ1-6; a weak D match, TRBD1 (5 bases). The V gene's germline CDR1 is SGHVS and CDR2 FQNEAQ. This CDR3 is 15 amino acids long. Trimming removed 3 bases from V and 6 bases from J, with 12 bases in between. The CDR3 protein is CASSLDIAVNSPLHF. The CDR3 DNA reads TGTGCCAGCAGCTTGGACATAGCGGTTAATTCACCCCTCCACTTT.

The chain has TRBV27 and TRBJ1-2; no reliable D call. V lost 7 bases and J 2 bases, leaving 14 bases between the germline ends. The CDR3 extends over 14 amino acids. Germline loops: CDR1 MNHEY, CDR2 SMNVEV (reference sequence). CDR3: CASNSGGHNYGYTF. In DNA form, the CDR3 reads TGTGCCAGCAACTCCGGAGGGCACAACTATGGCTACACCTTC.

V is TRBV15 and J is TRBJ2-5; 9 bases line up with TRBD2. Germline loops: CDR1 LNHNV, CDR2 YYDKDF (reference sequence). CDR3 length: 17 amino acids. V was clipped by 5 bases and J by 0 bases; unmatched bases: 10. The CDR3 spells CATSWGRLAGDQETQYF. The CDR3 coding sequence is TGTGCCACCAGCTGGGGTCGTTTAGCGGGGGACCAAGAGACCCAGTACTTC.

In DNA form, the CDR3 reads TGCGCCAGCAGCTTGGAGGCGGGAGAGGCCAATGAGCAGTTCTTC. Translation gives CASSLEAGEANEQFF. V is TRBV5-1 and J is TRBJ2-1; 7 nucleotides agree with TRBD2. The CDR3 spans 15 residues. The trim removed 0 bases at V and 6 bases at J, leaving 6 bases unmatched. In germline, CDR1 is SGHRS, CDR2 YFSETQ.

V usage is TRBV7-9 and J usage is TRBJ2-1; TRBD1 or TRBD2 may be the D gene (6 bases each). Between the trimmed V and J ends, which lost 7 bases and 1 base, there was a span of 20 bases. CDR1 and CDR2 from the germline V gene are SEHNR and FQNEAQ (reference sequence). This CDR3 spans 17 amino acids. CDR3 residues: CASKQGTGRTSYNEQFF. DNA for the CDR3: TGTGCCAGCAAGCAGGGGACTGGGAGGACGTCCTACAATGAGCAGTTCTTC.